The 31 T cell receptor beta chains below come from one sample, sequenced in a study of cytomegalovirus exposure and HLA in healthy donors. PCR was performed using 60 Vbeta and 13 Jbeta primers. Data came from immunoSEQ multiplex PCR; TCRdb stores just in-frame clones and leaves some out. The data hold under 150,000 clones, with around 70% observed a single time. The sample taken for sequencing was PBMCs. Receptor source: an older woman in good health and CMV-seropositive.

The gene calls are TRBV5-4 and TRBJ1-1; 8 nucleotides agree with TRBD1. CDR1 SGHNT and CDR2 YYREEE come from the germline V gene (reference sequence). V shed 4 bases and J 10 bases; nucleotides not matched to a gene: 12. This CDR3 contains 14 residues. Here the CDR3 DNA reads TGTGCCAGCAGCGGAGGGGGGACCGGACAGGGAGCTTTCTTT. Translating gives CASSGGGTGQGAFF.

V gene TRBV7-6 combines with J gene TRBJ1-3; D uncertain. The CDR3 totals 12 residues. V was pared by 4 bases and J by 9 bases, with 10 bases between. The germline gives CDR1 SGHVS, CDR2 FNYEAQ. CDR3 nucleotide sequence: TGTGCCAGCAGCTCCGACGGAGGCACCATATATTTT. This encodes CASSSDGGTIYF.

V gene TRBV6-6 combines with J gene TRBJ1-1; 8 bases agree with TRBD1. This CDR3 spans 15 amino acids. CDR1 and CDR2 (germline): MNHNY, SVGAGI (reference sequence). V lost 4 bases to trimming and J lost 6 bases; unmatched junction nucleotides: 10. The CDR3 nucleotides are TGTGCCAGCAGTTCCCGCGCAGGGGGCGAAGCTGAAGCTTTCTTT. It specifies CASSSRAGGEAEAFF.

J is TRBJ2-7 and V is TRBV5-1; tentatively, D is TRBD2 (5 bases). The CDR3 loop spans 14 amino acids. CDR1 SGHRS and CDR2 YFSETQ come from the germline V gene. Trimming removed 2 bases from V and 0 bases from J, with 9 bases in between. Written as DNA, the CDR3 is TGCGCCAGCAGCTTTGACGGGGTCTCCTACGAGCAGTACTTC. Amino acid sequence: CASSFDGVSYEQYF.

V usage is TRBV14 and J usage is TRBJ1-1; D unclear. Trimming removed 4 bases from V and 4 bases from J, with 16 bases in between. In germline, CDR1 is SGHDN, CDR2 FVKESK. CDR3 length equals 15 residues. CDR3 coding DNA: TGTGCCAGCAGCCCTCAGGTAGTGGGTCGCACTGAAGCTTTCTTT. It yields the protein CASSPQVVGRTEAFF.

The chain links TRBV6-6 to TRBJ2-7; D remains ambiguous. This CDR3 contains 12 residues. From germline, CDR1 is MNHNY and CDR2 SVGAGI (reference sequence). Trimming took off 5 bases at V and 3 bases at J, with 8 bases between the two ends. Here the CDR3 reads CASSPLFYEQYF. The CDR3 DNA sequence: TGTGCCAGCAGTCCCTTATTCTACGAGCAGTACTTC.

This clone was seen only a few times. The V gene is TRBV19, the J gene TRBJ1-5, with D hard to call. With 8 bases removed from V and 0 bases from J, the gap between germline ends came to 14 bases. CDR3 length equals 15 residues. Germline assignment: CDR1 LNHDA and CDR2 SQIVND (reference sequence). CDR3 DNA: TGTGCCAGTGGAGTTCGGGAGGATAGCAATCAGCCCCAGCATTTT. Its protein product is CASGVREDSNQPQHF.

The J gene is TRBJ2-7, the V gene TRBV2; TRBD1 matches 11 bases. Trimming cost V 1 base and J 0 bases; bases outside gene matches: 2. The CDR3 contains 16 residues. Germline V gene data show CDR1 as SNHLY and CDR2 as FYNNEI. CDR3 coding DNA: TGTGCCAGCAGTGAAGGGACAGGGGGCAGCTCCTACGAGCAGTACTTC. Amino acids: CASSEGTGGSSYEQYF.

The rearrangement joins TRBV5-5 to TRBJ1-5, with a weak D call TRBD1 (5 bases). Trimming removed 3 bases from V and 1 base from J, with 11 bases in between. Germline V gene sequence: CDR1 SGHKS, CDR2 YYEKEE (reference sequence). The CDR3 totals 15 residues. CDR3 loop: CASSWGGASNQPQHF. CDR3 in DNA: TGTGCCAGCAGCTGGGGAGGGGCAAGCAATCAGCCCCAGCATTTT.

The chain employs TRBV5-1 and TRBJ2-1; D possibly corresponds to TRBD2 (6 bases). Germline CDR1 SGHRS, CDR2 YFSETQ. The CDR3 spans 16 residues. Trimming stripped 0 bases from V and 0 bases from J, with 10 bases between. The CDR3: CASSLVQGGSYNEQFF. The CDR3 DNA reads TGCGCCAGCAGCTTGGTCCAGGGAGGCTCCTACAATGAGCAGTTCTTC.

This clone was counted between two and nine times. V usage is TRBV9 and J usage is TRBJ2-3; 9 positions agree with TRBD2. V shed 3 bases, J shed 4 bases, and the junction held 9 bases outside the gene matches. The CDR3 is 16 residues long. CDR1 is SGDLS and CDR2 is YYNGEE in the germline V gene. CDR3 sequence (DNA): TGTGCCAGCAGCGATAGTATTAGCGGGGGAGCAGATACGCAGTATTTT. This encodes CASSDSISGGADTQYF.

The chain carries TRBV7-3 and TRBJ1-1; D might be TRBD1 (5 bases). V shed 6 bases and J shed 5 bases, with 13 bases lying between them. The CDR3 runs 13 residues. Germline CDR1 reads SGHTA; CDR2 reads FQGTGA. The CDR3 spells CASSPQGLTEAFF. CDR3 coding DNA: TGTGCCAGCAGTCCCCAGGGATTAACTGAAGCTTTCTTT.

The J gene is TRBJ1-1, the V gene TRBV14, with TRBD1 matching over 7 bases. J was trimmed by 10 bases and V by 2 bases; bases with no gene match: 4. The CDR3 loop spans 12 amino acids. Germline-derived CDR1 and CDR2 are SGHDN and FVKESK. The CDR3 reads CASSQPTGRAFF. The CDR3 DNA is TGTGCCAGCAGCCAACCGACAGGGCGAGCTTTCTTT.

This clone came up once. This rearrangement joins TRBV6-5 to TRBJ2-2, with 9 bases matching TRBD1. This CDR3 region has 14 residues. The junction had 7 bases not matched to a gene; V was cut back by 5 bases and J by 9 bases. Germline CDR1 and CDR2: MNHEY and SVGAGI. The CDR3 loop reads CASSRDRERRELFF. The CDR3 DNA is TGTGCCAGCAGTAGGGACAGGGAGAGGAGGGAGCTGTTTTTT.

The chain employs TRBV7-9 and TRBJ2-7; D is perhaps TRBD1 (6 bases). Trimming left V 5 bases short and J 6 bases short, with 17 bases between. This CDR3 spans 14 amino acids. The germline V gene encodes CDR1 SEHNR and CDR2 FQNEAQ (reference sequence). The CDR3 DNA follows: TGTGCCAGCAGCACCCAAACCCCAGGGGCCGAGCAGTACTTC. It yields the protein CASSTQTPGAEQYF.

CDR3 in amino acids: CASSLLRSSGKDNEQFF. DNA for the CDR3: TGTGCCAGCAGCTTACTAAGATCTAGCGGGAAAGACAATGAGCAGTTCTTC. The chain couples TRBV7-9 to TRBJ2-1, with 9 nucleotides matching TRBD2. Germline V gives CDR1 SEHNR, CDR2 FQNEAQ (reference sequence). The CDR3 extends over 17 amino acids. V dropped 2 bases and J dropped 5; count of bases not matched to a gene: 10.

The genes are TRBV2 and TRBJ1-1; 8 bases agree with TRBD1. With V trimmed by 3 bases and J by 5 bases, 5 bases remained unmatched. This CDR3 region has 14 residues. The V gene's germline CDR1 is SNHLY and CDR2 FYNNEI. The CDR3 bases are TGTGCCAGCAGTGACAGGGGGCTCGGGACTGAAGCTTTCTTT. This codes for CASSDRGLGTEAFF.

The rearrangement links TRBV9 to TRBJ2-7, with TRBD1 matching over 9 bases. From germline, CDR1 is SGDLS and CDR2 YYNGEE. The length of the CDR3 is 16 residues. The ends lost 4 bases at V and 3 bases at J; junction bases unmatched: 11. In DNA form, the CDR3 reads TGTGCCAGCAGCAGCCTAAAACAGGGGGCATGCTACGAGCAGTACTTC. It encodes CASSSLKQGACYEQYF.

This clone occurred a few times. The chain uses TRBV6-4 and TRBJ1-6; a weak D match, TRBD1 (6 bases). The V gene's germline CDR1 is MRHNA and CDR2 SNTAGT. V was trimmed by 2 bases and J by 7 bases, leaving 12 bases between them. This CDR3 has 15 residues. The CDR3 sequence is CASSDTPDRNSPLHF. The CDR3 DNA reads TGTGCCAGCAGTGACACCCCGGACAGAAATTCACCCCTCCACTTT.

This clone appeared a single time. V and J are TRBV18 and TRBJ1-6; D is undetermined. Trimming took 3 bases from V and 9 from J, leaving 9 bases between them. The CDR3 is 13 amino acids. Germline V gives CDR1 KGHSH, CDR2 LQKENI. This CDR3 is CASSPPGGSPLHF. Written as DNA, the CDR3 is TGTGCCAGCTCACCCCCAGGAGGTTCACCCCTCCACTTT.

CDR3 nucleotide sequence: TGCGCCAGCCGGACAGGGGTGAAGACCCAGTACTTC. It translates to CASRTGVKTQYF. The V and J genes are TRBV10-2 and TRBJ2-5, with 9 positions matching TRBD1. Per germline, CDR1 WSHSY and CDR2 SAAADI. CDR3 length: 12 residues. Germline trimming cut 8 bases from V and 6 bases from J; bases unmatched to any gene: 4.

Remarks on this clone: Additional DNA sequences in this sample encode the identical CDR3. The rearrangement links TRBV5-4 to TRBJ1-1, with 7 bases aligning to TRBD1. Germline loops: CDR1 SGHNT, CDR2 YYREEE (reference sequence). CDR3 length equals 14 residues. Trimming cost V 0 bases and J 5 bases; bases outside gene matches: 4. CDR3 residues: CASSLEGARTEAFF. Written as DNA, the CDR3 is TGTGCCAGCAGCTTGGAGGGGGCGAGAACTGAAGCTTTCTTT. The variable domain in full, completed from reference TRBV5-4 and TRBJ1-1, reads ETGVTQSPTHLIKTRGQQVTLRCSSQSGHNTVSWYQQALGQGPQFIFQYYREEENGRGNFPPRFSGLQFPNYSSELNVNALELDDSALYLCASSLEGARTEAFFGQGTRLTVV.

V gene TRBV11-2 combines with J gene TRBJ1-4; D is unresolved. The germline V and J ends were trimmed by 1 base and 0 bases, with 6 bases remaining between them. Germline values: CDR1 SGHAT, CDR2 FQNNGV. CDR3 length: 15 residues. CDR3 in DNA: TGTGCCAGCAGCTTAGGCACATCAACTAATGAAAAACTGTTTTTT. Protein: CASSLGTSTNEKLFF.

This rearrangement joins TRBV29-1 to TRBJ2-3; tentative D call: TRBD1 (5 bases). The CDR3 covers 11 residues. Germline lookup yields CDR1 SQVTM and CDR2 ANQGSEA. The V and J ends lost 6 bases and 6 bases respectively, with 10 bases between them. CDR3 loop: CSVDPGDTQYF. The CDR3 DNA sequence: TGCAGCGTCGATCCAGGGGATACGCAGTATTTT.

This clone was picked up a small number of times. The chain is built from TRBV18 and TRBJ1-3, with D maybe TRBD1 (5 bases). The V end was cut by 0 bases, the J end by 0 bases, with 9 bases between. CDR3 length: 16 residues. Germline CDR1 KGHSH, CDR2 LQKENI. The CDR3 loop reads CASSPPRVLSGNTIYF. The CDR3 region has the DNA TGTGCCAGCTCACCACCCAGGGTTCTCTCTGGAAACACCATATATTTT. The variable domain in full, completed from reference TRBV18 and TRBJ1-3, reads NAGVMQNPRHLVRRRGQEARLRCSPMKGHSHVYWYRQLPEEGLKFMVYLQKENIIDESGMPKERFSAEFPKEGPSILRIQQVVRGDSAAYFCASSPPRVLSGNTIYFGEGSWLTVV.

The CDR3 spells CASSIRFRTSAATGELFF. CDR3 DNA sequence: TGTGCCAGTAGTATCCGTTTCCGGACTAGCGCCGCCACCGGGGAGCTGTTTTTT. The rearrangement joins TRBV19 to TRBJ2-2; 9 bases are shared with TRBD2. The ends lost 3 bases at V and 4 bases at J; junction bases unmatched: 12. Looked up from germline, CDR1 is LNHDA and CDR2 is SQIVND (reference sequence). The CDR3 consists of 18 residues.

This rearrangement joins TRBV5-4 to TRBJ2-7; the match to TRBD1 covers 7 bases. The ends lost 5 bases at V and 7 bases at J; junction bases unmatched: 12. The CDR3 runs 14 residues. Germline V gene data show CDR1 as SGHNT and CDR2 as YYREEE (reference sequence). CDR3 region: CASRGTDPSSEQYF. CDR3 coding DNA: TGTGCCAGCAGGGGGACAGATCCTTCGAGTGAGCAGTACTTC.

The chain has TRBV11-2 and TRBJ1-6; 9 bases line up with TRBD1. V trimming: 5 bases; J trimming: 10 bases; junction bases outside the gene matches: 3. Per germline, CDR1 SGHAT and CDR2 FQNNGV. There are 13 residues in the CDR3. CDR3 sequence (DNA): TGTGCCAGCAGCCCCGGGACAGGGTCACCCCTCCACTTT. This sequence encodes CASSPGTGSPLHF.

This chain joins TRBV21-1 and TRBJ2-1; the table assigns TRBD2, which was not confirmed against the DNA. TRBV21-1 has pseudogene status. The CDR3 consists of 17 residues. CDR3: CASSSRNSGGAYNEQFF. In DNA, the CDR3 is TGTGCCAGCAGCTCCCGAAATAGCGGGGGGGCCTACAATGAGCAGTTCTTC.

V is TRBV9 and J is TRBJ1-2; 8 nucleotides agree with TRBD1. CDR3 length: 16 residues. After removal of 4 bases from V and 2 bases from J, the junction contained 10 bases not matched to a gene. Germline CDR1 SGDLS, CDR2 YYNGEE. For the CDR3, the DNA is TGTGCCAGCAGCCGTACCATGGACAGGGACAACTATGGCTACACCTTC. Translation gives CASSRTMDRDNYGYTF.

This sequence joins TRBV5-6 and TRBJ1-1, with D perhaps matching TRBD1 (5 bases). Germline CDR1 is SGHDT and CDR2 is YYEEEE. The V gene lost 4 bases and the J gene lost 3 bases, with 13 bases spanning the gap. The length of the CDR3 is 14 residues. CDR3 sequence: CASSVPQAYTEAFF. CDR3 DNA: TGTGCCAGCAGCGTTCCACAGGCGTACACTGAAGCTTTCTTT.